This T cell receptor beta chain was captured in a study of response to subunit inactivated influenza vaccine. From the RT-PCR reads, TCRdb called clonotypes with MiXCR, one entry per CDR3 protein. Found here are about 620,000 distinct CDR3 sequences, approximately 12% of them singletons; the top ten hold 10%. Overall study findings and caveats: There was a suggestion from the authors that each seasonal influenza vaccination recruits few new T cells.

This clonotype appeared a few times. The antigen remains undetermined. Germline assignment: CDR1 DFQATT and CDR2 SNEGSKA (reference sequence). Losses at the gene ends were 3 bases for V and 3 bases for J; bases not matched to a gene: 1. The CDR3 consists of 14 residues. This chain links TRBV20-1 with TRBJ2-1, with 11 bases aligning to TRBD1. The specimen was PBMCs from blood, collected on the day of vaccination. The receptor comes from a man between 50 and 59 years old who received an inactivated influenza vaccine. The CDR3: CSARGTGGYNEQFF. The CDR3 DNA sequence: TGCAGTGCTAGGGGGACAGGGGGCTACAATGAGCAGTTCTTC.